Listed below are T cell receptor beta chains from one sample, sequenced in a study of CD8+CD57+ T cells in acquired aplastic anemia. TCRdb re-called the reads with MiXCR, one entry per CDR3 protein. The sample holds roughly 280,000 distinct CDR3 sequences, under 60% seen once. Sequencing was done on a sample of sorted CD4+, CD8+, or CD8+CD57+ T cells (not recorded which) from PBMCs. Receptors were obtained from a human donor with aplastic anemia. CDR3s include the opening cysteine and the closing phenylalanine or tryptophan. The order of the fields is D gene, clone size, J gene, V gene, CDR3 DNA, CDR3 protein. The D gene is left open where the match is weak. Where a row states a size, it is once, few, many or the class of an expanded clone; other rows omit it.

>NA|NA|TRBJ1-2|TRBV29-1
TGCAGCTCCCTCCGCCGCGGAGACTATGGCTACACCTTC
CSSLRRGDYGYTF
>NA|many|TRBJ2-7|TRBV19
TGTGCCAGTAGTCACGGGGGCTACGAGCAGTACTTC
CASSHGGYEQYF
>NA|NA|TRBJ2-7|TRBV20-1
TGCAGTGCTGACAGGTACGGGGAGCAGTACTTC
CSADRYGEQYF
>NA|NA|TRBJ1-1|TRBV29-1
TGCAGCGTTAGAACGTTGAACACTGAAGCTTTCTTT
CSVRTLNTEAFF
>NA|NA|TRBJ2-7|TRBV19
TGTGCCAGTAGTATAGACGGCAGGTCTAACGAGCAGTACTTC
CASSIDGRSNEQYF
>NA|many|TRBJ1-1|TRBV7-2
TGTGCCAGCAGCTTAGAAGGGGGGGCCTCGAACACTGAAGCTTTCTTT
CASSLEGGASNTEAFF
>TRBD1|many|TRBJ1-1|TRBV28
TGTGCCAGCAGTATAAGGGGGCTCAACACTGAAGCTTTCTTT
CASSIRGLNTEAFF
>NA|NA|TRBJ2-7|TRBV3-1
TGTGCCAGCAGCCCTGCGGTAGCCGCGACCTACGGGCAGTACTTC
CASSPAVAATYGQYF
>NA|NA|TRBJ1-4|TRBV7-3
TGTGCCAGCAGCCCCCGATTCGGGAGGTTTTTT
CASSPRFGRFF
>TRBD1|NA|TRBJ2-7|TRBV5-1
TGCGCCAGCAGCGAGACAGGGACAGGGGTGTCCTACGAGCAGTACTTC
CASSETGTGVSYEQYF